This entry concerns a single T cell receptor (beta chain). These data are taken from a study of cytomegalovirus exposure and HLA in healthy donors. The PCR was carried out with 60 Vbeta primers and 13 Jbeta primers. The protocol was immunoSEQ multiplex PCR, while the TCRdb copy is restricted to in-frame clones and leaves out a portion. The data show approximately 160,000 clones, 70% to 90% seen once. Germline CDR1 MGHRA, CDR2 YSYEKL. Trimming took off 0 bases at V and 0 bases at J, with 13 bases between the two ends. The CDR3 consists of 17 residues. Sequencing was carried out using PBMCs. This TCR came from a woman younger than 30 in good health and CMV-seronegative. The rearrangement links TRBV4-1 to TRBJ2-3; D perhaps matches TRBD2 (5 bases). The CDR3 region has the DNA TGCGCCAGCAGCCAAGATAAGGCGGGCCTAAGCACAGATACGCAGTATTTT. Translated: CASSQDKAGLSTDTQYF.